A selection of T cell receptor beta chains follows, all from one sample in a study of CD8 T cells in ankylosing spondylitis. TCRdb reanalysed the 5' RACE reads using MiXCR and keeps one entry per CDR3 protein. The profile shows about 800,000 distinct CDR3 sequences, over 9.5% of them singletons. Specimen: blood, either unsorted or a sorted T cell fraction (not recorded which). The receptors originated from a male donor with ankylosing spondylitis. CDR3s include the opening cysteine and the closing phenylalanine or tryptophan. D genes are given only for firm matches. The size of a clone is reported for some rows only, either as once, few or many, or as a class for expanded clones.

d_call: NA; j_call: TRBJ1-2; clone_size: many; v_call: TRBV12-3/TRBV12-4; cdr3_aa: CASKALTANYGYTF; cdr3_nt: TGTGCCAGCAAAGCATTAACCGCCAACTATGGCTACACCTTC
d_call: TRBD2; j_call: TRBJ2-2; clone_size: NA; v_call: TRBV7-2; cdr3_aa: CASSRTSVNTGELFF; cdr3_nt: TGTGCCAGCAGTCGGACTAGCGTCAACACCGGGGAGCTGTTTTTT
d_call: TRBD1; j_call: TRBJ2-7; clone_size: NA; v_call: TRBV10-3; cdr3_aa: CAISGARDRAVTKIPGVYEQYF; cdr3_nt: TGTGCCATCAGTGGGGCCAGGGACAGGGCGGTGACGAAAATTCCAGGGGTCTACGAGCAGTACTTC
d_call: NA; j_call: TRBJ1-5; clone_size: many; v_call: TRBV7-2; cdr3_aa: CASSPQTNSNQPQHF; cdr3_nt: TGTGCCAGCAGCCCGCAGACAAATAGCAATCAGCCCCAGCATTTT
d_call: NA; j_call: TRBJ2-7; clone_size: few; v_call: TRBV6-2/TRBV6-3; cdr3_aa: CASSYSARDPTYEQYF; cdr3_nt: TGTGCCAGCAGTTACTCTGCGAGAGACCCAACCTACGAGCAGTACTTC
d_call: NA; j_call: TRBJ2-7; clone_size: NA; v_call: TRBV20-1; cdr3_aa: CSARVQAWEQYF; cdr3_nt: TGCAGTGCTAGAGTGCAGGCATGGGAGCAGTACTTC
d_call: TRBD2; j_call: TRBJ2-7; clone_size: NA; v_call: TRBV4-2; cdr3_aa: CASSQSGLVSVYEQYF; cdr3_nt: TGTGCCAGCAGCCAATCGGGACTAGTAAGTGTTTACGAGCAGTACTTC
d_call: TRBD1; j_call: TRBJ1-2; clone_size: NA; v_call: TRBV6-5; cdr3_aa: CASSYTGGINYGYTF; cdr3_nt: TGTGCCAGCAGTTACACAGGGGGGATTAACTATGGCTACACCTTC
d_call: TRBD1; j_call: TRBJ2-5; clone_size: many; v_call: TRBV5-1; cdr3_aa: CASSLGQFQETQYF; cdr3_nt: TGCGCCAGCAGCCTGGGACAGTTCCAAGAGACCCAGTACTTC
d_call: NA; j_call: TRBJ2-7; clone_size: few; v_call: TRBV20-1; cdr3_aa: CSARPFRGTGEQYF; cdr3_nt: TGCAGTGCTAGGCCCTTTAGGGGGACTGGCGAGCAGTACTTC
d_call: NA; j_call: TRBJ2-1; clone_size: NA; v_call: TRBV24-1; cdr3_aa: CATAGDHNEQFF; cdr3_nt: TGTGCCACCGCCGGCGACCACAATGAGCAGTTCTTC
d_call: TRBD2; j_call: TRBJ2-1; clone_size: few; v_call: TRBV7-2; cdr3_aa: CASSWTSGSFGEQFF; cdr3_nt: TGTGCCAGCAGCTGGACTAGCGGGTCCTTTGGTGAGCAGTTCTTC
d_call: TRBD2; j_call: TRBJ2-7; clone_size: many; v_call: TRBV20-1; cdr3_aa: CSARDLRGTSSYEQYF; cdr3_nt: TGCAGTGCTAGAGATCTGAGGGGGACTAGCTCCTACGAGCAGTACTTC
d_call: NA; j_call: TRBJ1-5; clone_size: many; v_call: TRBV6-1; cdr3_aa: CASRPRLRDRMGNQPQHF; cdr3_nt: TGTGCCAGCAGACCCCGTCTCAGGGACCGAATGGGCAATCAGCCCCAGCATTTT
d_call: NA; j_call: TRBJ2-7; clone_size: NA; v_call: TRBV6-2/TRBV6-3; cdr3_aa: CASSPRTRTGFSYERYF; cdr3_nt: TGTGCCAGCAGTCCCCGCACCCGGACCGGTTTCTCCTACGAGCGGTACTTC
d_call: TRBD1; j_call: TRBJ1-2; clone_size: few; v_call: TRBV7-2; cdr3_aa: CASSFGTGGLGYGYTF; cdr3_nt: TGTGCCAGCAGCTTCGGGACAGGGGGCCTAGGCTATGGCTACACCTTC
d_call: TRBD1; j_call: TRBJ1-3; clone_size: NA; v_call: TRBV7-2; cdr3_aa: CASSLDRAEGNTIYF; cdr3_nt: TGTGCCAGCAGCCTGGACAGGGCAGAAGGAAACACCATATATTTT
d_call: TRBD1; j_call: TRBJ2-7; clone_size: NA; v_call: TRBV20-1; cdr3_aa: CSEEGDRAGEQYF; cdr3_nt: TGCAGTGAGGAAGGGGACAGGGCTGGCGAGCAGTACTTC
d_call: NA; j_call: TRBJ2-7; clone_size: NA; v_call: TRBV6-5; cdr3_aa: CASSYGGGVTYEQYF; cdr3_nt: TGTGCCAGCAGTTACGGTGGGGGTGTCACCTACGAGCAGTACTTC
d_call: NA; j_call: TRBJ1-5; clone_size: many; v_call: TRBV20-1; cdr3_aa: CSALSGDNQPQHF; cdr3_nt: TGCAGTGCCCTATCCGGGGACAATCAGCCCCAGCATTTT
d_call: NA; j_call: TRBJ2-4; clone_size: few; v_call: TRBV7-2; cdr3_aa: CASRGAGADIQYF; cdr3_nt: TGTGCCAGCAGGGGGGCGGGAGCGGACATTCAGTACTTC
d_call: TRBD1; j_call: TRBJ1-1; clone_size: NA; v_call: TRBV11-1; cdr3_aa: CASSYGTGRAFF; cdr3_nt: TGTGCCAGCAGCTACGGGACAGGGAGAGCTTTCTTT